Each of the 9 T cell receptor beta chains below was sequenced from the same sample in a study of blood T cells in healthy people across ages. The use of a sample-barcoded 5' primer and a J-beta primer mix characterized a second PCR of roughly 6 to 11 cycles. One entry per CDR3 protein results from TCRdb running MiXCR on the 5' RACE reads. The repertoire consists of hundreds of thousands of distinct CDR3 sequences, with around 43% occurring once and the leading ten covering about 30%. The sequenced material came from blood. The receptors shown here come from a man older than 75 in good health.

As for this clonotype: Mismatch with germline at one junction end may stem from a read error. CDR3 sequence (DNA): TGTGCCGGCAGTTCGGACAGGACCCCAAAGGCGCAGTACTTC. Amino acid sequence: CAGSSDRTPKAQYF. The V gene is TRBV12-3 or TRBV12-4, the J gene TRBJ2-7, with 7 bases matching TRBD1. The CDR3 runs to 14 residues.

This rearrangement joins TRBV7-2 to TRBJ2-7; 8 bases map to TRBD1. This CDR3 has 15 residues. Germline loops: CDR1 SGHTA, CDR2 FQGNSA. V shed 3 bases and J 6 bases; nucleotides not matched to a gene: 10. CDR3 sequence reads: CASSFTGQVVGEQYF. Here the CDR3 DNA reads TGTGCCAGCAGCTTCACGGGACAGGTTGTAGGCGAGCAGTACTTC. The full variable domain, its missing parts supplied by reference TRBV7-2 and TRBJ2-7, is GAGVSQSPSNKVTEKGKDVELRCDPISGHTALYWYRQSLGQGLEFLIYFQGNSAPDKSGLPSDRFSAERTGGSVSTLTIQRTQQEDSAVYLCASSFTGQVVGEQYFGPGTRLTVT.

The J gene is TRBJ1-5, the V gene TRBV6-2 or TRBV6-3; possibly TRBD1 for D (5 bases). Looked up from germline, CDR1 is MNHEY and CDR2 is SVGEGT. This CDR3 is 17 amino acids long. Trimming removed 4 bases at V and 1 base at J, with 17 bases between. CDR3: CASSFGGGGRSNQPQHF. CDR3 coding DNA: TGTGCCAGCAGTTTCGGCGGTGGGGGTCGCAGCAATCAGCCCCAGCATTTT.

This rearrangement joins TRBV12-3 or TRBV12-4 to TRBJ1-5; tentative D call: TRBD1 (6 bases). The V gene lost 7 bases and the J gene lost 6 bases, with 13 bases spanning the gap. The CDR3 sequence is 13 residues long. The CDR3 sequence is CASTLTGFQPQHF. CDR3 nucleotides: TGTGCCAGCACCCTGACAGGTTTTCAGCCCCAGCATTTT.

The chain uses TRBV5-5 and TRBJ2-1; TRBD2 is a possible D gene (6 bases). The V end was cut by 4 bases, the J end by 4 bases, with 12 bases between. Germline-derived CDR1 and CDR2 are SGHKS and YYEKEE (reference sequence). CDR3 length equals 14 residues. The CDR3 reads CASSAGLHYNEQFF. In DNA, the CDR3 is TGTGCCAGCAGCGCCGGACTACATTACAATGAGCAGTTCTTC.

This clonotype was seen just once. The germline gene is not matched at one end of the junction; a read error may be the cause. The V gene is TRBV10-3, the J gene TRBJ1-5, with D maybe TRBD1 (5 bases). This CDR3 contains 16 residues. Germline lookup yields CDR1 ENHRY and CDR2 SYGVKD. The CDR3 DNA reads TGTGCCCTCAGTGAAACGGGAGGGGCCGTTAATCAGCCCCAGCATTTT. Protein: CALSETGGAVNQPQHF.

The chain couples TRBV6-5 to TRBJ1-2; 7 nucleotides match TRBD1. The germline V gene has CDR1 MNHEY and CDR2 SVGAGI. The CDR3 has 14 residues. The J segment lost 4 bases and the V segment lost 6 bases, leaving 8 bases of the junction unmatched. In nucleotides, the CDR3 is TGTGCCAGCAGCCTACAGGGGAGCCCCTATGGCTACACCTTC. Amino acid sequence: CASSLQGSPYGYTF.

This clonotype was seen a few times. This chain links TRBV4-2 with TRBJ1-2, with D maybe TRBD1 (5 bases). This CDR3 is 16 amino acids long. Germline-derived CDR1 and CDR2 are LGHNA and YNFKEQ. V was trimmed by 1 base and J by 4 bases, leaving 16 bases between them. The CDR3 region is CASSQVKGGASYGYTF. Written as DNA, the CDR3 is TGTGCCAGCAGCCAAGTTAAGGGAGGGGCTAGCTATGGCTACACCTTC.

The J gene is TRBJ2-1, the V gene TRBV4-1; 9 nucleotides agree with TRBD2. Germline-derived CDR1 and CDR2 are MGHRA and YSYEKL. The CDR3 has 16 amino acids. V shed 2 bases, J shed 2 bases, and the junction held 4 bases outside the gene matches. This CDR3 is CASSQSGTSPYNEQFF. The CDR3 nucleotides read TGCGCCAGCAGCCAAAGCGGGACTAGCCCCTACAATGAGCAGTTCTTC.